Reported below is one T cell receptor beta chain. The specificity of this receptor is unknown. No base quality information exists; no much larger clone differs at one position. Distinct nucleotide sequences in the sample also encode this CDR3. The sample comes from a study of blood T cell repertoires in COVID-19 (dated by TCRdb to 2020 to 2021). Looking at the study overall: The collaborator samples originated in the United States, Italy and Spain and spanned the acute and convalescent phases of COVID-19. Deeply sampled blood TCRbeta repertoires from subjects exposed to, actively infected with, or recovered from COVID-19 were included in the dataset. The sample metadata nearly always contained a de-identified subject ID, COVID-19 status, age in years and sex. Samples were obtained from the ongoing ImmuneRACE study (first 160 participants) and from 1,254 subjects provided by 6 global collaborators. Where available, HLA class I and class II types were taken from metadata supplied by the sample provider and were not determined by assay-based typing. The repertoires were made available in a free public database intended to serve as a resource for research on the immune response to SARS-CoV-2. The material from the prospective study consisted of cDNA or gDNA derived from T cells, B-cell-depleted T cells, or PBMCs. The investigation overall reported the following: The amount of clinical and demographic metadata varied by source and participant and was provided uncurated.

Whole blood was collected in K2EDTA tubes by collaborating institutions according to the institutions' own protocols. For TCRbeta analysis, collaborator samples were shipped as frozen whole blood, as isolated PBMCs, or as DNA extracted from either sample type. The immunoSEQ Assay, a bias-controlled multiplex PCR, was used to amplify TCRbeta CDR3 regions from genomic DNA. In the source study's methods: The number of nucleated cells in each sample was estimated from the amplification of reference gene primers within the assay. To quantify the absolute abundance of each unique TCRbeta CDR3 rearrangement, sequence reads were collapsed and filtered. Productive Simpson clonality was computed per sample as the square root of Simpson's diversity index over productive rearrangements. What TCRdb holds here is the immuneACCESS table cut down to in-frame rearrangements. Part of the clones is not present; checked against another copy, under half of the missing clones reflect an unresolved V gene, and the others are unexplained. That table is the source of V, J and clone size, and D and trimming were worked out from the DNA. The sample table records roughly 350,000 clones; roughly 85% of these occur just once. The top ten hold about 3.6% of the sample.

CDR1 and CDR2 are drawn from the germline V gene (reference sequence): LGHDT, YNNKEL. Deletion took 1 base off V and 6 bases off J, with a span of 5 bases between the germline ends. Including the terminal cysteine and phenylalanine, the CDR3 comprises 12 residues. Left in the record is the CDR3 DNA by itself, 36 bases read in frame from the first base. The chain links TRBV3-1 (or the pseudogene TRBV3-2) with TRBJ2-3; the D gene is unclear. The sample taken for sequencing was peripheral blood. The receptor was derived from a woman aged 18-29 years with acute or convalescent COVID-19. The CDR3 reads CASSQVGDTQYF. The bases are TGTGCCAGCAGCCAAGTTGGCGATACGCAGTATTTT.